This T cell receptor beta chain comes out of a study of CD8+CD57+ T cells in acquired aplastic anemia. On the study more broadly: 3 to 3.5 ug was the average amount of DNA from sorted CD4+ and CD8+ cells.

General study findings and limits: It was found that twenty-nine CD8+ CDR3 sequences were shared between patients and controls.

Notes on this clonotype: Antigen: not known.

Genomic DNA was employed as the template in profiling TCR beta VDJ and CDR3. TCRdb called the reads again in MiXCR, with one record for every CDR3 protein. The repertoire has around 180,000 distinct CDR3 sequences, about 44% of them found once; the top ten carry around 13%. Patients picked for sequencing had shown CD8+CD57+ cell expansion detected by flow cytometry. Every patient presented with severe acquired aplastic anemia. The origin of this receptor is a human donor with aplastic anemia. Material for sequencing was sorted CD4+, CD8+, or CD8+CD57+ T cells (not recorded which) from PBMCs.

The CDR3 DNA sequence: TGCAGTGCGCCAAGACCCCTCCAAGAGACCCAGTACTTC. It is translated as CSAPRPLQETQYF. The chain employs TRBV20-1 and TRBJ2-5; D is uncertain. The germline V gene has CDR1 DFQATT and CDR2 SNEGSKA (reference sequence). V dropped 6 bases and J dropped 1 base, with 12 bases sitting between them. The CDR3 is 13 amino acids.